The rows below give T cell receptor beta chains drawn from one sample of a study of early T cells in non-severe SARS-CoV-2 infection. TCRdb redid the calling of the 5' RACE reads with MiXCR, one entry per CDR3 protein. The sample yields more than 65,000 distinct CDR3 sequences, 9.5% to 15% seen once. The source material was whole blood, sampled at baseline. All receptors come from an adult who was a healthcare worker with PCR-confirmed SARS-CoV-2 infection or an uninfected control (not recorded which). CDR3s include the opening cysteine and the closing phenylalanine or tryptophan. D genes are given only for firm matches. Clone size is shown for a subset of rows, as once, few, many or a class of expanded clone.

len | abundance | j_gene | d_gene | v_gene | CDR3aa | CDR3nt
13 | many | TRBJ2-1 | TRBD1 | TRBV6-1 | CASSRQGGNEQFF | TGTGCCAGCAGTAGACAGGGGGGCAATGAGCAGTTCTTC
12 | - | TRBJ2-1 | - | TRBV21-1 | CASSGTRWEQFF | TGTGCCAGCAGCGGGACTAGGTGGGAGCAGTTCTTC
20 | many | TRBJ1-2 | TRBD1 | TRBV5-1 | CASSFPPGQGTATQNYGYTF | TGCGCCAGCAGCTTTCCGCCGGGACAGGGTACAGCAACACAGAACTATGGCTACACCTTC
17 | - | TRBJ2-5 | - | TRBV4-1 | CASSQDHRSQGPQTQYF | TGTGCCAGCAGCCAAGATCATCGGTCACAAGGCCCCCAGACCCAGTACTTC
15 | many | TRBJ2-1 | TRBD2 | TRBV4-3 | CASSQEGLAPGAQFF | TGCGCCAGCAGCCAAGAAGGACTAGCCCCCGGGGCTCAGTTCTTC
13 | many | TRBJ1-4 | - | TRBV6-6 | CASREGGHEKLFF | TGTGCCAGCAGGGAGGGAGGGCATGAAAAACTGTTTTTT
14 | - | TRBJ2-3 | TRBD2 | TRBV20-1 | CSARTGGNTDTQYF | TGCAGTGCTAGGACCGGGGGGAACACAGATACGCAGTATTTT
11 | - | TRBJ1-1 | - | TRBV6-2/TRBV6-3 | CASSYPAEAFF | TGTGCCAGCAGTTACCCGGCTGAAGCTTTCTTT
16 | many | TRBJ2-1 | - | TRBV20-1 | CSADQTRAGVVNEQFF | TGCAGTGCAGACCAGACGAGGGCAGGGGTAGTCAATGAGCAGTTCTTC
18 | - | TRBJ2-4 | TRBD1 | TRBV18 | CASSVSTGGLTAKNIQYF | TGTGCCAGCTCAGTATCTACAGGGGGCTTGACGGCCAAAAACATTCAGTACTTC
14 | - | TRBJ1-2 | - | TRBV6-5 | CASSPGRSIYGYTF | TGTGCCAGCAGTCCGGGACGAAGTATCTATGGCTACACCTTC
11 | few | TRBJ1-1 | - | TRBV20-1 | CSASGNTEAFF | TGCAGTGCCAGCGGGAACACTGAAGCTTTCTTT
15 | few | TRBJ1-3 | TRBD1 | TRBV6-5 | CASRRQGSSGNTIYF | TGTGCCAGCAGACGACAGGGCAGCTCTGGAAACACCATATATTTT
14 | - | TRBJ1-1 | TRBD1 | TRBV6-5 | CASSSSGGVTEAFF | TGTGCCAGCAGTTCCTCAGGGGGCGTAACTGAAGCTTTCTTT
14 | - | TRBJ2-5 | - | TRBV6-6 | CASSYDGRQETQYF | TGTGCCAGCAGTTACGACGGCAGACAAGAGACCCAGTACTTC
12 | few | TRBJ2-7 | - | TRBV11-2 | CASSLARFEQYF | TGTGCCAGCAGCTTAGCCCGATTCGAGCAGTACTTC
15 | - | TRBJ2-7 | TRBD2 | TRBV10-3 | CAISDPSGGTYEQYF | TGTGCCATCAGTGACCCTAGCGGGGGAACCTACGAGCAGTACTTC
13 | few | TRBJ2-3 | - | TRBV20-1 | CSAPFFGGDTQYF | TGCAGTGCACCCTTTTTCGGGGGAGATACGCAGTATTTT
12 | many | TRBJ1-2 | - | TRBV12-3/TRBV12-4 | CASSFGGRGYTF | TGTGCCAGCAGTTTTGGGGGCAGGGGCTACACCTTC
14 | many | TRBJ1-4 | - | TRBV7-9 | CASSQRGTNEKLFF | TGTGCCAGCAGCCAGAGGGGTACTAATGAAAAACTGTTTTTT
14 | - | TRBJ2-2 | TRBD1 | TRBV11-2 | CASSLGQSTGELFF | TGTGCCAGCAGCTTGGGACAGTCCACCGGGGAGCTGTTTTTT
13 | - | TRBJ2-2 | - | TRBV29-1 | CSGTDLNTGELFF | TGCAGCGGGACGGACCTAAACACCGGGGAGCTGTTTTTT
15 | few | TRBJ2-4 | - | TRBV4-1 | CASSQVVAAKNIQYF | TGCGCCAGCAGCCAAGTAGTCGCAGCCAAAAACATTCAGTACTTC
11 | - | TRBJ1-1 | - | TRBV5-6 | CASSLEREAFF | TGTGCCAGCAGCTTGGAGAGAGAAGCTTTCTTT
14 | - | TRBJ1-1 | - | TRBV18 | CASSPERGVVEAFF | TGTGCCAGCTCACCCGAACGCGGGGTCGTTGAAGCTTTCTTT
15 | few | TRBJ2-7 | - | TRBV10-2 | CASSEETVPSYEQYF | TGCGCCAGCAGTGAGGAGACAGTTCCCTCCTACGAGCAGTACTTC
17 | - | TRBJ2-7 | TRBD1 | TRBV7-6 | CASSSGDSSISSYEQYF | TGTGCCAGCAGCTCCGGGGACAGCTCTATTAGCTCCTACGAGCAGTACTTC
15 | few | TRBJ2-5 | TRBD1 | TRBV6-6 | CASSYTGGTKETQYF | TGTGCCAGCAGTTACACAGGGGGTACGAAAGAGACCCAGTACTTC
13 | few | TRBJ1-1 | - | TRBV7-9 | CASSLDQDTEAFF | TGTGCCAGCAGCTTAGACCAAGACACTGAAGCTTTCTTT
16 | - | TRBJ1-2 | - | TRBV4-3 | CASSQDRQIRNYGYTF | TGCGCCAGCAGCCAAGACCGCCAGATACGGAACTATGGCTACACCTTC
15 | few | TRBJ1-4 | - | TRBV5-1 | CASSFIGQKGEKLFF | TGCGCCAGCAGCTTCATCGGACAGAAAGGGGAAAAACTGTTTTTT
18 | many | TRBJ2-1 | TRBD2 | TRBV7-9 | CASSLARGVSDPYNEQFF | TGTGCCAGCAGCTTAGCGCGGGGGGTATCGGACCCCTACAATGAGCAGTTCTTC
13 | - | TRBJ2-3 | - | TRBV18 | CASSPSGADTQYF | TGTGCCAGCTCACCGTCGGGTGCTGATACGCAGTATTTT
18 | many | TRBJ1-6 | TRBD1 | TRBV28 | CASSLRGQYHSYNSPLHF | TGTGCCAGCAGTTTACGGGGACAGTACCACTCCTATAATTCACCCCTCCACTTT
13 | - | TRBJ1-4 | TRBD1 | TRBV12-3/TRBV12-4 | CASRTGGGEKLFF | TGTGCCAGCAGGACAGGGGGGGGTGAAAAACTGTTTTTT
15 | few | TRBJ1-6 | TRBD1 | TRBV7-8 | CASSLAGTANSPLHF | TGTGCCAGCAGCTTAGCCGGGACAGCTAATTCACCCCTCCACTTT
12 | - | TRBJ1-5 | - | TRBV20-1 | CSARRSNQPQHF | TGCAGTGCACGTCGAAGCAATCAGCCCCAGCATTTT
12 | - | TRBJ1-3 | - | TRBV29-1 | CSVQALGDTIYF | TGCAGCGTGCAGGCACTTGGGGACACCATATATTTT
15 | many | TRBJ2-7 | TRBD2 | TRBV6-5 | CASSSPPGGRYEQYF | TGTGCCAGCAGTTCCCCCCCGGGGGGTCGGTACGAGCAGTACTTC
14 | once | TRBJ2-7 | TRBD1 | TRBV6-2/TRBV6-3 | CASSRTGGGHEQYF | TGTGCCAGCAGCCGGACAGGGGGCGGACACGAGCAGTACTTC